Listed here are 19 T cell receptor beta chains from one sample, sequenced in a study of CD8 T cells in Susac syndrome. It was with random hexamers that about 0.45 to 1 ug RNA was reverse transcribed. Each CDR3 protein gets one entry after TCRdb re-called the immunoSEQ multiplex PCR reads with MiXCR. The data show roughly 150,000 distinct CDR3 sequences, about 92% seen once. The source material was CD4+ T cells from PBMCs. The source of these receptors is a human donor in good health.

The chain carries TRBV6-2 or TRBV6-3 and TRBJ1-5; D is perhaps TRBD1 (6 bases). V lost 6 bases, J lost 0 bases, and 21 bases lay in between. The CDR3 loop spans 18 amino acids. Germline V CDR1 and CDR2: MNHEY, SVGEGT. The CDR3 is CASSIDRYLPYSNQPQHF. The CDR3 nucleotides are TGTGCCAGCAGCATAGACAGGTACCTTCCGTATAGCAATCAGCCCCAGCATTTT.

The genes are TRBV27 and TRBJ2-3; the match to TRBD2 covers 9 bases. This CDR3 region has 14 residues. Germline V CDR1 and CDR2: MNHEY, SMNVEV (reference sequence). Trimming at V came to 4 bases and at J to 4 bases, leaving 3 bases not matched to a gene. CDR3 DNA: TGTGCCAGCAGTTGGCGGGAGGGCCCAGATACGCAGTATTTT. Protein: CASSWREGPDTQYF.

The genes are TRBV6-2 or TRBV6-3 and TRBJ2-7; 7 bases map to TRBD1. This CDR3 spans 13 amino acids. Unmatched junction bases numbered 6, after V lost 4 bases and J lost 6 bases. The germline gives CDR1 MNHEY, CDR2 SVGEGT. The CDR3 DNA reads TGTGCCAGCAGTTTTCCAGGGGGATCCGAGCAGTACTTC. Translating it yields CASSFPGGSEQYF.

The V call is TRBV12-3 or TRBV12-4, the J call TRBJ2-6; 10 nucleotides match TRBD1. Unmatched junction bases numbered 6, after V lost 5 bases and J lost 2 bases. The CDR3 is 17 residues long. The CDR3 sequence is CASSHGQGDAGANVLTF. The CDR3, as DNA: TGTGCCAGCAGTCACGGACAGGGGGACGCTGGGGCCAACGTCCTGACTTTC.

The V call is TRBV5-1, the J call TRBJ2-1; TRBD2 might be the D (6 bases). The CDR3 covers 13 residues. The V gene lost 4 bases and the J gene lost 10 bases, with 15 bases spanning the gap. Per the germline V gene, CDR1 is SGHRS and CDR2 is YFSETQ. The CDR3 bases are TGCGCCAGCAGCGGGGGGACTGGCGGAGAGCAGTTCTTC. This encodes CASSGGTGGEQFF.

The V gene is TRBV6-6, the J gene TRBJ2-5; perhaps TRBD1 as D (5 bases). The V and J ends lost 5 bases and 5 bases respectively, with 12 bases between them. Per the germline V gene, CDR1 is MNHNY and CDR2 is SVGAGI (reference sequence). CDR3 size: 13 residues. CDR3 in amino acids: CASSAGQVETQYF. The CDR3 coding sequence is TGTGCCAGCAGTGCAGGGCAGGTTGAGACCCAGTACTTC.

The J gene is TRBJ2-3, the V gene TRBV7-8; no firm D call. CDR1 and CDR2 (germline): SGHVS, FQNEAQ. Trimming cost V 3 bases and J 1 base, with 8 bases left between them. There are 14 residues in the CDR3. CDR3 in DNA: TGTGCCAGCAGCTTCAACCGGCGCACAGATACGCAGTATTTT. The encoded protein is CASSFNRRTDTQYF. Supplemented by reference TRBV7-8 and TRBJ2-3, the full variable domain reads GAGVSQSPRYKVAKRGQDVALRCDPISGHVSLFWYQQALGQGPEFLTYFQNEAQLDKSGLPSDRFFAERPEGSVSTLKIQRTQQEDSAVYLCASSFNRRTDTQYFGPGTRLTVL.

The gene calls are TRBV5-1 and TRBJ2-7; either TRBD1 or TRBD2 may fit D (5 bases each). This CDR3 contains 15 residues. Trimming pared 0 bases from V and 2 bases from J, leaving 12 bases between. Germline V lookup: CDR1 SGHRS, CDR2 YFSETQ. The CDR3 coding sequence is TGCGCCAGCAGCTTGGACGGGGACGGCGCCTACGAGCAGTACTTC. This gives the protein CASSLDGDGAYEQYF.

CDR3 in amino acids: CASSDRVAEKLFF. In DNA form, the CDR3 reads TGTGCCAGCAGCGATCGGGTAGCTGAAAAACTGTTTTTT. This chain connects TRBV5-6 to TRBJ1-4; D is uncertain. This CDR3 is 13 amino acids long. CDR1 is SGHDT, CDR2 YYEEEE, per germline. Trimming took 4 bases from V and 7 from J, leaving 11 bases between them.

This clonotype appeared a single time. The J gene is TRBJ2-3, the V gene TRBV19; D not certain. The V and J ends lost 5 bases and 3 bases respectively, with 15 bases between them. There are 15 residues in the CDR3. From germline, CDR1 is LNHDA and CDR2 SQIVND (reference sequence). The CDR3 sequence is CASSPRWAPTDTQYF. As DNA, the CDR3 is TGTGCCAGTAGTCCCCGGTGGGCCCCAACAGATACGCAGTATTTT.

The V gene is TRBV3-1, the J gene TRBJ2-7; 9 nucleotides match TRBD1. Germline CDR1 LGHDT, CDR2 YNNKEL (reference sequence). The V gene end was trimmed by 1 base and the J gene end by 6 bases; junction bases not matched to a gene: 7. This CDR3 is built from 15 residues. CDR3 sequence reads: CASSQVGQGYGEQYF. CDR3 nucleotide sequence: TGTGCCAGCAGCCAAGTCGGACAGGGGTATGGCGAGCAGTACTTC.

The J gene is TRBJ1-2, the V gene TRBV12-3 or TRBV12-4; D is perhaps TRBD1 (6 bases). V lost 5 bases and J 2 bases, leaving 9 bases between the germline ends. The CDR3 covers 13 residues. The CDR3 DNA reads as TGTGCCAGCAGTCCGGGACAAAACTATGGCTACACCTTC. It yields the protein CASSPGQNYGYTF.

The V call is TRBV7-2, the J call TRBJ2-7, with 8 bases aligning to TRBD2. The CDR3 spans 15 residues. J was trimmed by 4 bases and V by 1 base; bases with no gene match: 6. Germline assignment: CDR1 SGHTA and CDR2 FQGNSA. CDR3 bases: TGTGCCAGCAGCTTAGGAGCGGGAGTCGGATACGAGCAGTACTTC. Amino acids: CASSLGAGVGYEQYF. Together with reference TRBV7-2 and TRBJ2-7, the CDR3 gives the full variable domain: GAGVSQSPSNKVTEKGKDVELRCDPISGHTALYWYRQSLGQGLEFLIYFQGNSAPDKSGLPSDRFSAERTGGSVSTLTIQRTQQEDSAVYLCASSLGAGVGYEQYFGPGTRLTVT.

V and J are TRBV10-3 and TRBJ2-7, with TRBD2 matching over 7 bases. There are 15 residues in the CDR3. CDR1 is ENHRY, CDR2 SYGVKD, per germline. With 6 bases clipped from V and 3 bases from J, the junction kept 11 bases outside the gene matches. CDR3 coding DNA: TGTGCCATCAGCGGCGGGACTACTCCTTTCTACGAGCAGTACTTC. Translated, it gives CAISGGTTPFYEQYF.

As DNA, the CDR3 is TGTGCCAGCAGACCGATGCCATATGGACGACGGGTGGATACGCAGTATTTT. This sequence encodes CASRPMPYGRRVDTQYF. The V gene is TRBV6-2 or TRBV6-3, the J gene TRBJ2-3; D unresolved. CDR3 size: 17 residues. Per the germline V gene, CDR1 is MNHEY and CDR2 is SVGEGT. Deletions cut 6 bases from V and 6 bases from J, with 25 bases between.

The chain is built from TRBV2 and TRBJ2-4; either TRBD1 or TRBD2 may supply D (6 bases each). In germline, CDR1 is SNHLY, CDR2 FYNNEI. The length of the CDR3 is 14 residues. The V end was cut by 8 bases, the J end by 1 base, with 12 bases between. CDR3 in amino acids: CASDEGGAKNIQYF. The CDR3 nucleotides are TGTGCCAGCGACGAAGGGGGGGCCAAAAACATTCAGTACTTC.

The CDR3 DNA follows: TGTGCCAGCAGACGGACAGGGGCCACCGGGGAGCTGTTTTTT. Protein: CASRRTGATGELFF. The chain is built from TRBV6-2 or TRBV6-3 and TRBJ2-2; 9 nucleotides align to TRBD1. Germline V gene sequence: CDR1 MNHEY, CDR2 SVGEGT. Trimming took 6 bases from V and 4 from J; bases not matched to a gene: 3. The CDR3 is made up of 14 amino acids.

V gene TRBV4-1 combines with J gene TRBJ1-2, with D tentatively TRBD1 (5 bases). Trimming removed 4 bases from V and 4 bases from J, with 10 bases in between. Germline CDR1 reads MGHRA; CDR2 reads YSYEKL. The CDR3 loop spans 13 amino acids. The CDR3 region has the DNA TGCGCCAGCAGCCGCCCGGACATCTATGGCTACACCTTC. Translated, it gives CASSRPDIYGYTF.

This chain uses TRBV10-3 with TRBJ2-7, with 8 positions matching TRBD1. V was clipped by 5 bases and J by 6 bases; unmatched bases: 6. The CDR3 has 13 residues. Germline assignment: CDR1 ENHRY and CDR2 SYGVKD. CDR3 sequence: CAISLGQEAEQYF. The DNA for the CDR3 is TGTGCCATCAGTTTGGGACAGGAAGCCGAGCAGTACTTC.